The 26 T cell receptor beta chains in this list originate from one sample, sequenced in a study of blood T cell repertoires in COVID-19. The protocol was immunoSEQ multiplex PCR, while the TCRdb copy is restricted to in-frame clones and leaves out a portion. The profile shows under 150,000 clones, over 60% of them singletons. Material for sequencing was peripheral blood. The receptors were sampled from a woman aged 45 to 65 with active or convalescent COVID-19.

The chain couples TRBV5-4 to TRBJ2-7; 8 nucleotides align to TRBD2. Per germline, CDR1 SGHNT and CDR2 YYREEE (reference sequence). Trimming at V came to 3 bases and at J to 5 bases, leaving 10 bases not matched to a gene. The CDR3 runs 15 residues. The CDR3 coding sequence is TGTGCCAGCAGCTACGGGGGGGGGAATATTGACGAGCAGTACTTC. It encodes CASSYGGGNIDEQYF.

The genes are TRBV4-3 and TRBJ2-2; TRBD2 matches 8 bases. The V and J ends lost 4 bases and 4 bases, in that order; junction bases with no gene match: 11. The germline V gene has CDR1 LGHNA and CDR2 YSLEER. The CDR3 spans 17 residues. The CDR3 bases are TGCGCCAGCAGCCCGAAAGGAACTAGCGGTCCCACCGGGGAGCTGTTTTTT. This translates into CASSPKGTSGPTGELFF.

DNA for the CDR3: TGTGCCAGTAGTATCTCAACAGGGGAAAAACTGTTTTTT. Its protein product is CASSISTGEKLFF. The chain recombines TRBV19 with TRBJ1-4, with D possibly being TRBD1 (6 bases). The V end lost 3 bases, the J end lost 8 bases, and 10 bases lay between the germline ends. Per germline, CDR1 LNHDA and CDR2 SQIVND (reference sequence). The CDR3 has 13 residues.

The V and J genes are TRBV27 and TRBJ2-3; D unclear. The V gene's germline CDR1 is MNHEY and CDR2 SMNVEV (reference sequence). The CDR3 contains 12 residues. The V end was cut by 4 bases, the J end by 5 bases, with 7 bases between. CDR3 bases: TGTGCCAGCAGTTCTAGTGGAGATACGCAGTATTTT. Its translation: CASSSSGDTQYF.

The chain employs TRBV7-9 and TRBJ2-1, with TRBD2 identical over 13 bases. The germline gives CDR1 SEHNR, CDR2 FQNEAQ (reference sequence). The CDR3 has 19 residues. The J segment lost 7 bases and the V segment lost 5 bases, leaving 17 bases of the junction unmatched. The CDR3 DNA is TGTGCCAGCAGCCCCGGGACTAGCGGGATTAGGGGAGGAGAAAATGAGCAGTTCTTC. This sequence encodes CASSPGTSGIRGGENEQFF. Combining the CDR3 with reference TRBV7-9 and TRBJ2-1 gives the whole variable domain DTGVSQNPRHKITKRGQNVTFRCDPISEHNRLYWYRQTLGQGPEFLTYFQNEAQLEKSRLLSDRFSAERPKGSFSTLEIQRTEQGDSAMYLCASSPGTSGIRGGENEQFFGPGTRLTVL.

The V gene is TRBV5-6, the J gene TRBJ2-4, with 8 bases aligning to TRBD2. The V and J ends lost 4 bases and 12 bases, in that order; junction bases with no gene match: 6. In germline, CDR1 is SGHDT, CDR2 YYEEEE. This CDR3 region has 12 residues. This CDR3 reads CASSRLARPQYF. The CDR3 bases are TGTGCCAGCAGCCGACTAGCGCGACCTCAGTACTTC.

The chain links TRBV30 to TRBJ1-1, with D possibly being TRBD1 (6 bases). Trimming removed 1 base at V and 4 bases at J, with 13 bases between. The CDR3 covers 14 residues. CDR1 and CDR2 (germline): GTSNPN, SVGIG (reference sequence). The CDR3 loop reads CAWSAGQSGTEAFF. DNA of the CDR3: TGTGCCTGGAGTGCCGGACAGTCGGGCACTGAAGCTTTCTTT.

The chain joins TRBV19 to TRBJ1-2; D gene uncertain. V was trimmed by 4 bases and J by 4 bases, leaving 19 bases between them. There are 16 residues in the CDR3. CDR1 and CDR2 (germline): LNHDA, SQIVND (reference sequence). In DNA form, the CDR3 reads TGTGCCAGTAGTACCCTCTCAGTCCGGGGAGTCTATGGCTACACCTTC. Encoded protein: CASSTLSVRGVYGYTF.

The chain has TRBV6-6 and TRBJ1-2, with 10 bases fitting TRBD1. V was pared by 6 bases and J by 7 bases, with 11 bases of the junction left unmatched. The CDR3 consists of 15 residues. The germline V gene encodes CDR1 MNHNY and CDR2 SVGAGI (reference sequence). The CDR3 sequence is CASSPSLGTGVGYTF. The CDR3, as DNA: TGTGCCAGCAGCCCTTCCCTCGGGACAGGGGTTGGCTACACCTTC.

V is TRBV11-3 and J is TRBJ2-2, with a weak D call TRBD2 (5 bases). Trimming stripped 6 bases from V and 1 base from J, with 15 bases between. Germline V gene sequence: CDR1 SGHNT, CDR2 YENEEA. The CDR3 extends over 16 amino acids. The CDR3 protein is CASSPLSAGNTGELFF. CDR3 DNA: TGTGCCAGCAGTCCTTTGTCCGCGGGGAACACCGGGGAGCTGTTTTTT.

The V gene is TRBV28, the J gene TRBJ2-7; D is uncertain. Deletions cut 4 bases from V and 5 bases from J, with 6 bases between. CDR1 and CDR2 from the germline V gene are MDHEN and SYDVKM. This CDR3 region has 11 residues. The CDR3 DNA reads TGTGCCAGCAGTTCGTCCCACGAGCAGTACTTC. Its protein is CASSSSHEQYF.

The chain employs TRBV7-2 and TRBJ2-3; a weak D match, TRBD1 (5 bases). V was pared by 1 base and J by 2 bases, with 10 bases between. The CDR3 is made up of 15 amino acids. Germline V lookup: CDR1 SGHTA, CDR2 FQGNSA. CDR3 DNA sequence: TGTGCCAGCAGCTTAGGTATCAGGGTCACAGATACGCAGTATTTT. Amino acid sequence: CASSLGIRVTDTQYF.

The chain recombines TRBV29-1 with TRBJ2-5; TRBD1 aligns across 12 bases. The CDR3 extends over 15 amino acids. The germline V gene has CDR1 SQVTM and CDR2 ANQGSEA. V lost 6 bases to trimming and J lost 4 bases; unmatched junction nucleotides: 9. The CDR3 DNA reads TGCAGCGTCCGGGAGGGGACAGGGGGCGCAGAGACCCAGTACTTC. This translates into CSVREGTGGAETQYF.

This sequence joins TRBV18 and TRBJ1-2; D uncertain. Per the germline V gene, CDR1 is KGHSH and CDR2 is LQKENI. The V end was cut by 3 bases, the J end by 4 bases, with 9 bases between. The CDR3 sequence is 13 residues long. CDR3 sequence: CASSPVQSYGYTF. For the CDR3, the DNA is TGTGCCAGCTCACCGGTACAGAGCTATGGCTACACCTTC.

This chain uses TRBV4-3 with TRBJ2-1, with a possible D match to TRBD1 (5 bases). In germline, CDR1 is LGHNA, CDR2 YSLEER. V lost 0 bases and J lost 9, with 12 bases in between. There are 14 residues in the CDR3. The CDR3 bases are TGCGCCAGCAGCCAAGACAGGGTACAGGCTGAGCAGTTCTTC. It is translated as CASSQDRVQAEQFF.

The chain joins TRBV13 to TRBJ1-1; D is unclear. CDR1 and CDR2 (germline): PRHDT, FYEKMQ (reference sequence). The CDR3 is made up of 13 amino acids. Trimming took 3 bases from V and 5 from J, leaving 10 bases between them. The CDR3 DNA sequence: TGTGCCAGCAGCTTCGGTCGCGGGACTGAAGCTTTCTTT. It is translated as CASSFGRGTEAFF.

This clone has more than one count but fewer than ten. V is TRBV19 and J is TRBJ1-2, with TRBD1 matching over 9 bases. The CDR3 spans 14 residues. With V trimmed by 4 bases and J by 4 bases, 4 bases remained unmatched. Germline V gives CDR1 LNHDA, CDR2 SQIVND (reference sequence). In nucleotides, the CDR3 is TGTGCCAGTAGTAGGGGACAGGGCGGCTATGGCTACACCTTC. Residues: CASSRGQGGYGYTF.

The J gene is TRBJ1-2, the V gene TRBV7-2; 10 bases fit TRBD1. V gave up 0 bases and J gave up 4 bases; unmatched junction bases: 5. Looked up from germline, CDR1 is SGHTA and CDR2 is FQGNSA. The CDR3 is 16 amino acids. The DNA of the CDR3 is TGTGCCAGCAGCTTAGCAAGACAGGGGGCTGGCTATGGCTACACCTTC. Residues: CASSLARQGAGYGYTF.

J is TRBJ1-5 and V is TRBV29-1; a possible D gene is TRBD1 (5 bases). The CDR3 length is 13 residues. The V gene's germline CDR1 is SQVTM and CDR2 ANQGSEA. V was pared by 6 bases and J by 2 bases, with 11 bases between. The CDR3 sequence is CSVVQGGNQPQHF. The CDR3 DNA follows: TGCAGCGTCGTCCAGGGTGGCAATCAGCCCCAGCATTTT.

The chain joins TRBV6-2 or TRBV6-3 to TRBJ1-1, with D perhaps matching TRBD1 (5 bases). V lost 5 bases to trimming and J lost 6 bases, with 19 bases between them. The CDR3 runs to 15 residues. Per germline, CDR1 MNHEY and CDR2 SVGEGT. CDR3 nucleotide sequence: TGTGCCAGCAGTAGTCACCCCAGGGAGGGCGCTGAAGCTTTCTTT. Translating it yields CASSSHPREGAEAFF.

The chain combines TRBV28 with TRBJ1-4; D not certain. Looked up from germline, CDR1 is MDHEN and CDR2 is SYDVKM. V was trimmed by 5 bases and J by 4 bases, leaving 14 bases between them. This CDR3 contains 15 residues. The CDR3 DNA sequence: TGTGCCAGCAGTCCCAGCGGCAGCGGTAATGAAAAACTGTTTTTT. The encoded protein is CASSPSGSGNEKLFF.

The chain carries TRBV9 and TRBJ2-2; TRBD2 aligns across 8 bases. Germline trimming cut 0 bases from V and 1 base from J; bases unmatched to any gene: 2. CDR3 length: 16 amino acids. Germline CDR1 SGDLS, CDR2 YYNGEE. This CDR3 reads CASSVVSGRNTGELFF. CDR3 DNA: TGTGCCAGCAGCGTAGTCAGCGGGAGGAACACCGGGGAGCTGTTTTTT.

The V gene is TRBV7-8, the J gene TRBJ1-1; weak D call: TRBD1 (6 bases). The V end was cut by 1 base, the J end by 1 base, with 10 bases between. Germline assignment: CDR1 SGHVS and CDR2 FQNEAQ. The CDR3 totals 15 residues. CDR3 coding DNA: TGTGCCAGCAGCTTAGTCTTGACAGGGAACACTGAAGCTTTCTTT. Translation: CASSLVLTGNTEAFF. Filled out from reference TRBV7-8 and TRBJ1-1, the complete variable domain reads GAGVSQSPRYKVAKRGQDVALRCDPISGHVSLFWYQQALGQGPEFLTYFQNEAQLDKSGLPSDRFFAERPEGSVSTLKIQRTQQEDSAVYLCASSLVLTGNTEAFFGQGTRLTVV.

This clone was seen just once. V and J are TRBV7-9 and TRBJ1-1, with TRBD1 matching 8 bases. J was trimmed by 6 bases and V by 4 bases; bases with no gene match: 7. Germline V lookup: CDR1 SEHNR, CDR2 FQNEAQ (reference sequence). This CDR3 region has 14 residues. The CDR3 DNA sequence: TGTGCCAGCAGCTATGAACAGGGGGGCGCTGAAGCTTTCTTT. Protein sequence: CASSYEQGGAEAFF.

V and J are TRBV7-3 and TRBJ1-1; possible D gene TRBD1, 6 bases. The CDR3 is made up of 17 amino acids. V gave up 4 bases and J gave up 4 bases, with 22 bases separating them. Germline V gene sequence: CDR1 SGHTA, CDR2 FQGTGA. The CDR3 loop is CASSSRDTQEAFTEAFF. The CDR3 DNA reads TGTGCCAGCAGCTCAAGGGACACCCAGGAAGCTTTCACTGAAGCTTTCTTT.

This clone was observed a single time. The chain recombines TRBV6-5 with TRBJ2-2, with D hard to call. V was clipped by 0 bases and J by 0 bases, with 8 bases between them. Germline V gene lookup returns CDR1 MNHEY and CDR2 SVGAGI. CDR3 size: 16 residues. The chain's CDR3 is CASSYSRLPNTGELFF. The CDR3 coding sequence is TGTGCCAGCAGTTACTCTAGACTGCCGAACACCGGGGAGCTGTTTTTT.